This T cell receptor beta chain emerged from a study of blood T cell repertoires in COVID-19. Study-wide context: COVID-19 samples, acute and convalescent, were from the United States, Italy and Spain.

Cohorts were determined from participant-reported clinical history. This CDR3 region has 13 residues. Trimming left V 7 bases short and J 0 bases short, with 9 bases between. Per the germline V gene, CDR1 is LNHDA and CDR2 is SQIVND (reference sequence). In the original analysis: Nucleated cell number was recorded as an estimate derived from reference gene primer amplification. Method: immunoSEQ multiplex PCR; TCRdb's copy keeps in-frame clones and lacks some. That table gives V, J and clone size, and the DNA gave D and trimming. This sample yields roughly 69,000 clones, of which 65% to 85% are seen a single time; less than 4.5% belongs to the top ten.

Source material: PBMCs or T cells enriched from blood (not recorded which). The V gene is TRBV19, the J gene TRBJ1-1, with D perhaps matching TRBD1 (6 bases). The clonotype was recovered from a middle-aged woman with acute COVID-19. The CDR3 region has the DNA TGTGCCAGTACTACAGGGCTGAACACTGAAGCTTTCTTT. Protein: CASTTGLNTEAFF. Supplemented by reference TRBV19 and TRBJ1-1, the full variable domain reads DGGITQSPKYLFRKEGQNVTLSCEQNLNHDAMYWYRQDPGQGLRLIYYSQIVNDFQKGDIAEGYSVSREKKESFPLTVTSAQKNPTAFYLCASTTGLNTEAFFGQGTRLTVV.